The source of this T cell receptor (beta chain) is a study of blood T cell repertoires in COVID-19. The repertoire was sequenced with immunoSEQ multiplex PCR; TCRdb's copy has only in-frame clones and lacks some. The data hold over 250,000 clones, with 88% observed a single time. CDR1 and CDR2 (germline): SEHNR, FQNEAQ (reference sequence). Trimming pared 0 bases from V and 5 bases from J, leaving 9 bases between. This CDR3 comprises 14 residues. The specimen was PBMCs or T cells enriched from blood (not recorded which). The chain carries TRBV7-9 and TRBJ2-3; D uncertain. This TCR was recovered from a woman in her fifties or sixties who had recovered from COVID-19. CDR3 sequence (DNA): TGTGCCAGCAGCTTAGCGTCGTTCGGAGATACGCAGTATTTT. As protein: CASSLASFGDTQYF.